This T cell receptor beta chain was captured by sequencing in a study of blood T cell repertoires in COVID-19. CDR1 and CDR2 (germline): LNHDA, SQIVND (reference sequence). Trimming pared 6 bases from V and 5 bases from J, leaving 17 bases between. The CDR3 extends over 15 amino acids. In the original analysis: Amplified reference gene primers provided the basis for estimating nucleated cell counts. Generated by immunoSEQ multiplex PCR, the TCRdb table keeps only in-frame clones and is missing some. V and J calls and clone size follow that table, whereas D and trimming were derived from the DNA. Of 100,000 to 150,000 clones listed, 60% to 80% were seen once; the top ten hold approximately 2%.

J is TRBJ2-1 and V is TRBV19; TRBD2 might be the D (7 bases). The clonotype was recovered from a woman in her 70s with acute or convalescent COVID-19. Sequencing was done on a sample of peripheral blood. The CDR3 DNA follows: TGTGCCAGTAGCCGGGGGCGGGAGATCAACAATGAGCAGTTCTTC. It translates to CASSRGREINNEQFF.